The clone carrying this T cell receptor beta chain showed up just once. Its antigen is unknown. Looked up from germline, CDR1 is SGHTA and CDR2 is FQGTGA. With 1 base removed from V and 2 bases from J, the gap between germline ends came to 8 bases. The CDR3 consists of 15 residues. This sample stems from a study of T cell responses to AZD1222 COVID-19 vaccine. Findings of the study overall: Scientists sampled the repertoires only once the peak T cell response had passed.

The table came from immunoSEQ multiplex PCR; TCRdb's copy has only in-frame clones and leaves some out. The sample includes 34,000 or so clones, roughly nine tenths seen only once; the top ten take 5.5% to 7%. The clonotype was recovered from an adult in good health. The sequencing used peripheral blood, collected on day 0 of AZD1222 vaccination. The rearrangement joins TRBV7-3 to TRBJ2-2; D gene ambiguous. The CDR3 spells CASSLMGLNTGELFF. DNA of the CDR3: TGTGCCAGCAGCTTAATGGGCCTCAACACCGGGGAGCTGTTTTTT.